The TCR beta chain under discussion was sequenced for a study of T cells in Graves' hyperthyroidism and ophthalmopathy. Study findings and constraints: Most thyroid-expanded clonotypes above 0.001 were also found in blood. Ophthalmopathy stood apart from stable hyperthyroidism in a 13 V-J model.

Uncontrolled infection, other autoimmune disease, pregnancy or lactation led to exclusion. From roughly 10 ml of fresh peripheral blood, PBMCs were isolated. About this clonotype itself: Its target is not known.

Amplification targeted TCR beta CDR3 regions from RNA transcripts. Primed by the HTBI set, a first-round RT-PCR was run on the TCR CDR3. TCRdb recomputed calls from the multiplex PCR reads with MiXCR, one row per CDR3 protein. The sample shows some 560,000 distinct CDR3 sequences, approximately 14% of them seen only once. The sequence came from a woman between 25 and 40 years old with Graves' hyperthyroidism. Sample: blood.

The CDR3, as DNA: TGTGCCAGCAGCAGTGAAATGGTAGGAAACACCATATATTTT. Its translation: CASSSEMVGNTIYF. This chain connects TRBV9 to TRBJ1-3; D call uncertain. V was shortened by 4 bases and J by 4 bases, with 12 bases between the two germline ends. The germline gives CDR1 SGDLS, CDR2 YYNGEE. The CDR3 spans 14 residues.